The TCR beta chain under discussion was sequenced for a study of CD8 T cells in ankylosing spondylitis. Trimming left V 4 bases short and J 4 bases short, with 10 bases between. This CDR3 comprises 14 residues. Germline V gene data show CDR1 as SGHTA and CDR2 as FQGTGA. In TCRdb, the 5' RACE reads were re-called with MiXCR into one record per CDR3 protein. The table has some 300,000 distinct CDR3 sequences, about 20% seen once. This clonotype has more than one count but fewer than ten. Its antigen is as yet unknown. General study results and limits: A TCR beta motif made of about 8 highly homologous variants seemed typical of ankylosing spondylitis blood.

Sequencing input: blood, either unsorted or a sorted T cell fraction (not recorded which). J is TRBJ2-2 and V is TRBV7-3; D gene unclear. This TCR came from a female donor with ankylosing spondylitis or in good health (not recorded which). The CDR3 sequence is CASSSEPSTGELFF. The CDR3 DNA follows: TGTGCCAGCAGCTCAGAACCCAGCACCGGGGAGCTGTTTTTT.